The rows below give T cell receptor beta chains drawn from one sample of a study of blood T cell repertoires in COVID-19. Generated by immunoSEQ multiplex PCR, the TCRdb table keeps only in-frame clones and is missing some. Here the sample spans some 150,000 clones, 75% to 85% being singletons. What was sequenced was peripheral blood. Source of these receptors: a human donor with acute or convalescent COVID-19. The donor label of this sample is uncertain. The CDR3 runs from the conserved cysteine through the conserved F or W. A D gene is named only where the DNA matches it firmly. Rows give clone size only sometimes, using once, few, many, or a class for an expanded clone.

J,length,D,V,size,DNA,CDR3
TRBJ1-4,15,.,TRBV6-1,.,TGTGCCAGCAGTGAATATGGGGGGGGAGAAGAAAAACTGTTTTTT,CASSEYGGGEEKLFF
TRBJ1-1,14,TRBD1,TRBV7-8,.,TGTGCCAGCAGCCCAGGGGGTGGGACGCTAAAAGCTTTCTTT,CASSPGGGTLKAFF
TRBJ2-2,16,.,TRBV9,.,TGTGCCAGCAGCCCCCGAGGTGGAAGTACCACCGGGGAGCTGTTTTTT,CASSPRGGSTTGELFF
TRBJ1-6,18,.,TRBV5-5,.,TGTGCCAGCTTACCGTGGGAGCCGTCGAGACCCTATAATTCACCCCTCCACTTT,CASLPWEPSRPYNSPLHF
TRBJ1-1,14,.,TRBV19,.,TGTGCCAGTACGCGGAGAGGGAAGGACACTGAAGCTTTCTTT,CASTRRGKDTEAFF
TRBJ1-1,16,.,TRBV6-5,once,TGTGCCAGCAGTTATGCCCCCCCGACAGGGAACACTGAAGCTTTCTTT,CASSYAPPTGNTEAFF
TRBJ1-2,11,.,TRBV27,.,TGTGCCAGCAGTGGTCGGGGGGAGGCTACCTTC,CASSGRGEATF
TRBJ1-1,12,.,TRBV19,.,TGTGCCAGTCGAGCAGGGTTCACTGAAGCTTTCTTT,CASRAGFTEAFF
TRBJ2-7,11,.,TRBV27,.,TGTGCCAGCAGTTTCGGGTACGAGCAGTACTTC,CASSFGYEQYF
TRBJ1-2,12,.,TRBV30,.,TGTGCCTGGACAGTGCTTAACTATGGCTACACCTTC,CAWTVLNYGYTF
TRBJ1-5,16,.,TRBV19,.,TGTGCCAGTAGTCCCCGGGGGGCAGGGAGTAATCAGCCCCAGCATTTT,CASSPRGAGSNQPQHF
TRBJ1-2,13,.,TRBV18,.,TGTGCCAGCTCACCGTTCAAATACTATGGCTACACCTTC,CASSPFKYYGYTF
TRBJ1-5,16,TRBD1,TRBV19,.,TGTGCCAGTAACCCCGACAGGGACCGGGGCAATCAGCCCCAGCATTTT,CASNPDRDRGNQPQHF
TRBJ1-2,13,.,TRBV2,.,TGTGCCAGCAGTGGGGAGGGGAACTATGGCTACACCTTC,CASSGEGNYGYTF
TRBJ1-6,13,TRBD1,TRBV30,.,TGTGCCTGGAGGGACAGGGGGAATTCACCCCTCCACTTT,CAWRDRGNSPLHF
TRBJ1-4,15,TRBD1,TRBV27,.,TGTGCCAGCAGTTACCGGGACAGGGCACGGTGGAAACTGTTTTTT,CASSYRDRARWKLFF
TRBJ1-1,15,.,TRBV10-3,.,TGTGCCATCAGTGAGTCGGTGGGAGTGAACACTGAAGCTTTCTTT,CAISESVGVNTEAFF
TRBJ1-2,14,.,TRBV11-2,.,TGTGCCAGCAGCTTAGGGGGCACTAACTATGGCTACACCTTC,CASSLGGTNYGYTF
TRBJ1-5,17,.,TRBV21-1,.,TGTGCCAGCAGCCGAGGAACAGGATGGTCATTCAATCAGCCCCAGCATTTT,CASSRGTGWSFNQPQHF
TRBJ1-1,15,.,TRBV7-3,.,TGTGCCAGCAGCGCCTCCGGGACAACAAACACTGAAGCTTTCTTT,CASSASGTTNTEAFF
TRBJ1-1,14,.,TRBV10-1,.,TGCGCCAGCAGTGAGTCCGGCAGCGGGCCTTTGGCTTTCTTT,CASSESGSGPLAFF
TRBJ1-1,16,.,TRBV18,.,TGTGCCAGCTCACCACTGGAACAGGTGTTGAACACTGAAGCTTTCTTT,CASSPLEQVLNTEAFF
TRBJ1-1,16,.,TRBV5-1,.,TGCGCCAGCAGCCCCTTCTCCGGAGGCGGGAACACTGAAGCTTTCTTT,CASSPFSGGGNTEAFF
TRBJ1-5,14,.,TRBV19,.,TGTGCCAGTAGTATACAGAATAGCAATCAGCCCCAGCATTTT,CASSIQNSNQPQHF
TRBJ2-7,12,.,TRBV12-3/TRBV12-4,.,TGTGCCAGCAGCCCTTACAGGTACGAGCAGTACTTC,CASSPYRYEQYF
TRBJ2-3,14,.,TRBV5-4,.,TGTGCCAGCAGTACGGGGTCCGGCACAGATACGCAGTATTTT,CASSTGSGTDTQYF
TRBJ2-1,16,.,TRBV10-2,.,TGCGCCAGCAGTGATACCCAGGGGAGCTCCTACAATGAGCAGTTCTTC,CASSDTQGSSYNEQFF
TRBJ1-5,15,.,TRBV27,.,TGTGCCAGCAGCACAGGAGCCTATAGCAATCAGCCCCAGCATTTT,CASSTGAYSNQPQHF
TRBJ1-5,13,.,TRBV5-1,.,TGCGCCAGCAGCTTTGCGGGGCCTCAGCCCCAGCATTTT,CASSFAGPQPQHF
TRBJ1-2,16,.,TRBV11-2,.,TGTGCCAGCAGCTTAGTTTCCAGGGTAGAATTCGCTGGCTACACCTTC,CASSLVSRVEFAGYTF
TRBJ1-1,13,.,TRBV6-5,many,TGTGCCAGCAGCCCGACGGGTTTCGCTGAAGCTTTCTTT,CASSPTGFAEAFF
TRBJ1-2,17,.,TRBV5-1,.,TGCGCCAGCAGCCCTATCGAGAGCGACCCTCCTAACTATGGCTACACCTTC,CASSPIESDPPNYGYTF
TRBJ1-3,12,.,TRBV19,.,TGTGCCAGTAGCCTTCCCCGAAACACCATATATTTT,CASSLPRNTIYF
TRBJ2-1,15,.,TRBV19,once,TGTGCCAGTAGTATAGGGGCAGGACTATACAATGAGCAGTTCTTC,CASSIGAGLYNEQFF
TRBJ1-5,16,.,TRBV11-2,.,TGTGCCAGCAGCTTAGGGTGGGGGAATGGGGGGCAGCCCCAGCATTTT,CASSLGWGNGGQPQHF
TRBJ1-2,13,.,TRBV3-1/TRBV3-2,.,TGTGCCAGCGACTCGGGGGGCTCTGATGGCTACACCTTC,CASDSGGSDGYTF
TRBJ2-5,11,.,TRBV6-5,.,TGTGCCAGCACTAACGGGGAGACCCAGTACTTC,CASTNGETQYF
TRBJ2-7,12,.,TRBV12-3/TRBV12-4,.,TGTGCCAGCAGTCCCGAGGCGTCCGAGCAGTACTTC,CASSPEASEQYF
TRBJ2-3,15,TRBD2,TRBV2,.,TGTGCCAGCAGTGAGACTAGCGGGGGGCAGGGTACGCAGTATTTT,CASSETSGGQGTQYF
TRBJ2-3,17,TRBD2,TRBV24-1,.,TGTGCCACCAGTGCCCGACTAGCGGGGGGAGAGACAGATACGCAGTATTTT,CATSARLAGGETDTQYF
TRBJ2-7,14,.,TRBV3-1/TRBV3-2,.,TGTGCCAGCAGCCCCCAGGCGGGGATCATCGAGCAGTACTTC,CASSPQAGIIEQYF
TRBJ1-1,14,TRBD1,TRBV18,.,TGTGCCAGCTCACCGGACAGGGGTAGGGGTGAAGCTTTCTTT,CASSPDRGRGEAFF
TRBJ1-5,17,.,TRBV4-1,.,TGCGCCAGCAGCCACCTGCGCCCTGTCAAGGGGAATCAGCCCCAGCATTTT,CASSHLRPVKGNQPQHF
TRBJ2-5,16,TRBD2,TRBV19,.,TGTGCCAGTAGTCTGGGACTAGCGACGGGCAGAAAGACCCAGTACTTC,CASSLGLATGRKTQYF
TRBJ1-1,15,.,TRBV4-1,.,TGCGCCAGCCGGCCGGAATACGGAGCCAACACTGAAGCTTTCTTT,CASRPEYGANTEAFF
TRBJ1-1,12,.,TRBV4-1,.,TGCGCCAGCAGCCCTGGAGGGACGGGGGCTTTCTTT,CASSPGGTGAFF
TRBJ2-7,15,TRBD1,TRBV11-2,.,TGTGCCAGCAGCCCTAGGAGGACAGGGAGGAACGAGCAGTACTTC,CASSPRRTGRNEQYF
TRBJ2-1,14,.,TRBV5-1,few,TGCGCCAGCAGTTCCCCGGGATTTAGAGGGGAGCAGTTCTTC,CASSSPGFRGEQFF
TRBJ2-3,14,TRBD1,TRBV27,.,TGTGCCAGCAGTTTAACAGGGGTGACAGATACGCAGTATTTT,CASSLTGVTDTQYF
TRBJ2-2,16,TRBD1,TRBV13,.,TGTGCCAGCAGCTTCCGCCTCAACAGGGGGACCGGGGAGCTGTTTTTT,CASSFRLNRGTGELFF